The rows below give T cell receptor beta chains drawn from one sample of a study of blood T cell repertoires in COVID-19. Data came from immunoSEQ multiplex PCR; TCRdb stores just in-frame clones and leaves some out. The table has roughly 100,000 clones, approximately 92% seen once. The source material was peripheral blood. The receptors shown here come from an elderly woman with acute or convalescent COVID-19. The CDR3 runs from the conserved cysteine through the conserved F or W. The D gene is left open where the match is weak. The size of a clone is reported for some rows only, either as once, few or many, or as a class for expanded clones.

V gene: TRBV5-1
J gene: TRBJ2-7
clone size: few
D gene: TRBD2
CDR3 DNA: TGCGCCAGCAGCTTGCTACCAGCGGGGGGCGCACGTAGCTCCTACGAGCAGTACTTC
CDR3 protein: CASSLLPAGGARSSYEQYF

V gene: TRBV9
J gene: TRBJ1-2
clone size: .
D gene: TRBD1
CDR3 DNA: TGTGCCAGCAGCGGGGGACAGGGATCGGTTAGTGGTAACTATGGCTACACCTTC
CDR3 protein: CASSGGQGSVSGNYGYTF

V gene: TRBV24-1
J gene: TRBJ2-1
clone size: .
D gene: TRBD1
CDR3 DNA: TGTGCCACCAGTGATTCGACAGGGTGGGGCTACAATGAGCAGTTCTTC
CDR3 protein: CATSDSTGWGYNEQFF

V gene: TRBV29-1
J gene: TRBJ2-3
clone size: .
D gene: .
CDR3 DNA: TGCAGCGTTATAGACAGTTCCCCCACAGATACGCAGTATTTT
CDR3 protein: CSVIDSSPTDTQYF

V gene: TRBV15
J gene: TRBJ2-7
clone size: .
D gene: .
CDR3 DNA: TGTGCCACCAGCAGACCGGACACAACCTACGAGCAGTACTTC
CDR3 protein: CATSRPDTTYEQYF

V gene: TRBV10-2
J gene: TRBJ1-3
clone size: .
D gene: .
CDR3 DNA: TGCGCCAGCAGGAAGACAGGAGTCACCATATATTTT
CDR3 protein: CASRKTGVTIYF

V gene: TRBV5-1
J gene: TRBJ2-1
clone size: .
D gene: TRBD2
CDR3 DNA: TGCGCCAGCAGCCTCGGGACTAGCGGGGGGTCCTACAATGAGCAGTTCTTC
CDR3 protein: CASSLGTSGGSYNEQFF

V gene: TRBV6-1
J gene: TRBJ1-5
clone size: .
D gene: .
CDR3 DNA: TGTGCCAGCAGTGAAGTGAGTAGCAATCAGCCCCAGCATTTT
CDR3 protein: CASSEVSSNQPQHF

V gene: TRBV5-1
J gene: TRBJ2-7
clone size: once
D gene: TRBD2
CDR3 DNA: TGCGCCAGCAGCTTGGACGGGACTAGTACCTACGAGCAGTACTTC
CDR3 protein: CASSLDGTSTYEQYF

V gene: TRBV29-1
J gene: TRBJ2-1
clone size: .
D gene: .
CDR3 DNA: TGCAGCGCTATGAACTTTGAAGGGGACAATGAGCAGTTCTTC
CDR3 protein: CSAMNFEGDNEQFF

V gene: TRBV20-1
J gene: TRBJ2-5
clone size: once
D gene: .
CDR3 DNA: TGCAGTGCTCTAGATGGAGAGACCCAGTACTTC
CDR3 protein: CSALDGETQYF

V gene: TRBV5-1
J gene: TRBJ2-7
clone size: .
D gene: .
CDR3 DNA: TGCGCCAGCAGCTTGGGGTCAGGGTTCTCCTACGAGCAGTACTTC
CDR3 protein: CASSLGSGFSYEQYF

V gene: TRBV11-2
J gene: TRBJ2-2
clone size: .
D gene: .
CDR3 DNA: TGTGCCAGCAGCTTAGCGGGGGCGAACACCGGGGAGCTGTTTTTT
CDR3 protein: CASSLAGANTGELFF

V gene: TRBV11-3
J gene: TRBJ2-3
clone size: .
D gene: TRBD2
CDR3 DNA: TGTGCCAGCAGCGTTGGGACTACTAGCGGGGGGGCTTCAGATACGCAGTATTTT
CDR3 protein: CASSVGTTSGGASDTQYF

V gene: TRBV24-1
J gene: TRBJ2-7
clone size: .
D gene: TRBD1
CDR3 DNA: TGTGCCACCAGGGGACAGGGGACGGATGAGCAGTACTTC
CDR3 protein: CATRGQGTDEQYF

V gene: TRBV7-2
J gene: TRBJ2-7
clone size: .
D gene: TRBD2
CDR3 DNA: TGTGCCAGCAGCTTAGAAGGACTAGCGGGGGGCGAGCAGTACTTC
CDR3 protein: CASSLEGLAGGEQYF

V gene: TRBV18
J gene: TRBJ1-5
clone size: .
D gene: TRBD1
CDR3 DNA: TGTGCCAGCTCACCGATACACGCGGACAGGGGCCTGGATAGCAATCAGCCCCAGCATTTT
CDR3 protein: CASSPIHADRGLDSNQPQHF

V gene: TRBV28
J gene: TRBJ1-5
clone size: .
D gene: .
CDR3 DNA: TGTGCCAGCCTCGGAGGGATAGAGGGACAGCCCCAGCATTTT
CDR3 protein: CASLGGIEGQPQHF

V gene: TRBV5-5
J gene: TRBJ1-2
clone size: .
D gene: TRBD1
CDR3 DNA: TGTGCCAGCAGCTTGGTTCGGCAGGGGGCGGGTGGCTACACCTTC
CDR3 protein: CASSLVRQGAGGYTF

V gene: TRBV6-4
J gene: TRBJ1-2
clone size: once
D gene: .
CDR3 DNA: TGTGCCAGCAGTGACTCAAGGGGGTACGGCTACACCTTC
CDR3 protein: CASSDSRGYGYTF

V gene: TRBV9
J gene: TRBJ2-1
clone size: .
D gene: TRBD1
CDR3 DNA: TGTGCCAGCAGCGGTCAACAGGGGGCGGGTGAGCAGTTCTTC
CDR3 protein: CASSGQQGAGEQFF

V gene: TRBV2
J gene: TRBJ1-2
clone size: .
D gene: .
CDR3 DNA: TGTGCCAGCACCGGACAGCTAACCAACTATGGCTACACCTTC
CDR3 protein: CASTGQLTNYGYTF

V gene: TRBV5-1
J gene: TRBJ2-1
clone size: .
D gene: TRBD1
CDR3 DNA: TGCGCCAGCAGCACAACAGGGGGAAACTACAATGAGCAGTTCTTC
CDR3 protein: CASSTTGGNYNEQFF

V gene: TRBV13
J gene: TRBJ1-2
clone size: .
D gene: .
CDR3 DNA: TGTGCCAGCAGCTTAGGATGGACAGACTATGGCTACACCTTC
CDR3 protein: CASSLGWTDYGYTF

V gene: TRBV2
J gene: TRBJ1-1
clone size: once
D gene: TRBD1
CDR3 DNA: TGTGCCAGCAAAGGACAGGGGGGAACTGAAGCTTTCTTT
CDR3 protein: CASKGQGGTEAFF

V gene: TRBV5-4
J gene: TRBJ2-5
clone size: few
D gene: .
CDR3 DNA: TGTGCCAGCAGCCTGGGACTGTACCAAGAGACCCAGTACTTC
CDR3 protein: CASSLGLYQETQYF

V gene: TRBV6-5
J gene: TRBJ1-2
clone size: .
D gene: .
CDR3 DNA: TGTGCCAGCAGGCAGGGACTTGGGTATGGCTACACCTTC
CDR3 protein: CASRQGLGYGYTF

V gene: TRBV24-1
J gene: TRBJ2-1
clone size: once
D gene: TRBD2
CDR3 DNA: TGTGCCACCAGTGCCGATACGGGGGGAGCCTACAATGAGCAGTTCTTC
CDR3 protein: CATSADTGGAYNEQFF

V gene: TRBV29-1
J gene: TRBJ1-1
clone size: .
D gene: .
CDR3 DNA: TGCAGCGTTGAAGTGGCAGGAACGAACACTGAAGCTTTCTTT
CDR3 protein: CSVEVAGTNTEAFF

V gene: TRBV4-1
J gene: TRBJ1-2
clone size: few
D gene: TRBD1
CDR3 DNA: TGCGCCAGCAGCCAAACAGGGGGCTCTAACTATGGCTACACCTTC
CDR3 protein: CASSQTGGSNYGYTF

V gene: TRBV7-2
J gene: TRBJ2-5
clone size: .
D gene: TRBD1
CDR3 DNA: TGTGCCAGCAGCTTCGTTACCGGGACAGGGCTAGAGACCCAGTACTTC
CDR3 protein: CASSFVTGTGLETQYF

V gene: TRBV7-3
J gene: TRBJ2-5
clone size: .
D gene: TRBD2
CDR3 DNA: TGTGCCAGCAGCCCAGGGACTAGCGGGCCCGCTTTCTCCTCAGAGACCCAGTACTTC
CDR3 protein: CASSPGTSGPAFSSETQYF

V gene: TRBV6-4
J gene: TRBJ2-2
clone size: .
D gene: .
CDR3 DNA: TGTGCCAGCAGTCGGCAGGGAGGCACCGGGGAGCTGTTTTTT
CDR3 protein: CASSRQGGTGELFF

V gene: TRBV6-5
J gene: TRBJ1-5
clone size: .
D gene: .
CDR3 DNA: TGTGCCAGCAGGAGGACTGGTGGGAGACCCCAGCATTTT
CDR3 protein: CASRRTGGRPQHF

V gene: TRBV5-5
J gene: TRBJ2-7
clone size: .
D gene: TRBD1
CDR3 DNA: TGTGCCAGCAGCTGGAGTAGTCGACAGGGAAACTACGAGCAGTACTTC
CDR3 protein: CASSWSSRQGNYEQYF

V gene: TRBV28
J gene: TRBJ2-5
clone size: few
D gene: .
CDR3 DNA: TGTGCCAGCAGTTTCGGCCGACAAAACCAAGAGACCCAGTACTTC
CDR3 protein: CASSFGRQNQETQYF

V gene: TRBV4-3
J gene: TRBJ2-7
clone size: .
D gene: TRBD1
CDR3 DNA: TGCGCCAGCAGCCAAGGCCGGACAGGGATCTACGAGCAGTACTTC
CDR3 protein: CASSQGRTGIYEQYF

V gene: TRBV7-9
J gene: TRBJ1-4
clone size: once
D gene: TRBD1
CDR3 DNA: TGTGCCAGCAGCTTAATGCAGGGGGGAGTAAAGGCTGAAAAACTGTTTTTT
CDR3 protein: CASSLMQGGVKAEKLFF

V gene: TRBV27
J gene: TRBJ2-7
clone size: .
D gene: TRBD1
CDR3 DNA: TGTGCCAGCAGTTCGTACAGGGGCGAGCAGTACTTC
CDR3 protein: CASSSYRGEQYF